This TCR beta chain was recorded in a study of cytomegalovirus exposure and HLA in healthy donors. Points from the study as a whole: Follow-up analysis later connected one missense variant in DCLRE1C with trimming of TCR beta V- and J-genes. It was shown in a later analysis that HLA-associated TCR beta chains were more clonally expanded than other, equally common chains. Across donors, sequencing depth was assumed by presence/absence analyses to be roughly uniform.

The length of the CDR3 is 11 residues. Per germline, CDR1 ENHRY and CDR2 SYGVKD. Trimming took 7 bases from V and 3 from J, leaving 6 bases between them. This clone came up a few times. The antigen remains unidentified. The PCR used 60 Vbeta and 13 Jbeta primers. TCRdb's copy holds only in-frame clones and misses some; the assay was immunoSEQ multiplex PCR. The sample contains some 120,000 clones, roughly 8.3% of which appear only once. The chain combines TRBV10-3 with TRBJ2-5; no clear D gene. The sequence derives from a man aged 35 to 55 in good health and CMV-seronegative. The sample comprised PBMCs. Here the CDR3 DNA reads TGTGCCATCAATGACGAAGAGACCCAGTACTTC. This encodes CAINDEETQYF.